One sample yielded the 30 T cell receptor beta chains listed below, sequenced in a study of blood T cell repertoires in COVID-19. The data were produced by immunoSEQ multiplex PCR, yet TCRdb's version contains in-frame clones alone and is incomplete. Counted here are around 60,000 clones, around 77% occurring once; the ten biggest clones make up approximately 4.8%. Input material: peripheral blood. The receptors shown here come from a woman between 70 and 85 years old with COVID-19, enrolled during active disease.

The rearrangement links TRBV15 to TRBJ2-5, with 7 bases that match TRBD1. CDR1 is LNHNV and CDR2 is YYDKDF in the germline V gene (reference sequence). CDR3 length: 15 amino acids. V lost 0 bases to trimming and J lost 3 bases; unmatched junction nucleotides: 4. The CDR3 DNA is TGTGCCACCAGCAGAGATTGGGGGACAGAAGAGACCCAGTACTTC. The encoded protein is CATSRDWGTEETQYF.

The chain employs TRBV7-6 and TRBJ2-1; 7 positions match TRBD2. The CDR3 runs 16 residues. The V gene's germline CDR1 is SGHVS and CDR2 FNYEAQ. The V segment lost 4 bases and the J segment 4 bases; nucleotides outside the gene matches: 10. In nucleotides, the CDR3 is TGTGCCAGCAGCTCCCCCCTAGCGGACCATTACAATGAGCAGTTCTTC. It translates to CASSSPLADHYNEQFF.

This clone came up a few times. The CDR3 spells CASGRGRGETQYF. CDR3 coding DNA: TGTGCCAGCGGACGTGGTAGGGGGGAGACCCAGTACTTC. The chain uses TRBV2 and TRBJ2-5, with a tentative D call TRBD1 (6 bases). V was pared by 8 bases and J by 5 bases, with 15 bases between. Germline V gene sequence: CDR1 SNHLY, CDR2 FYNNEI. The CDR3 has 13 residues.

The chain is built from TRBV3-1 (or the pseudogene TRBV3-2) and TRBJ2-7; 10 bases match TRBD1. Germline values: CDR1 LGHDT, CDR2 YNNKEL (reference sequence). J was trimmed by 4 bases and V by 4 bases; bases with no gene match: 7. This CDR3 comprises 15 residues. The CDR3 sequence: CASSRPGTGVYEQYF. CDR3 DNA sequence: TGTGCCAGCAGCCGCCCGGGGACAGGGGTTTACGAGCAGTACTTC.

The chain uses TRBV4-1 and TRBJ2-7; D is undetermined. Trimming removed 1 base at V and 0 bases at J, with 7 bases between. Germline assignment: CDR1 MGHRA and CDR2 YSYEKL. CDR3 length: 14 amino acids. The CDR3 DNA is TGCGCCAGCAGCCAAGCGCCGAGCTCCTACGAGCAGTACTTC. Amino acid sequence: CASSQAPSSYEQYF.

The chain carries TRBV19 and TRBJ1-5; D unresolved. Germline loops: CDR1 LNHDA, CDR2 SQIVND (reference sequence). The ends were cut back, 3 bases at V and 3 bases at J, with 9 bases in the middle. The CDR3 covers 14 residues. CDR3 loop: CASSMGGPNQPQHF. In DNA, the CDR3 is TGTGCCAGTAGTATGGGAGGGCCCAATCAGCCCCAGCATTTT.

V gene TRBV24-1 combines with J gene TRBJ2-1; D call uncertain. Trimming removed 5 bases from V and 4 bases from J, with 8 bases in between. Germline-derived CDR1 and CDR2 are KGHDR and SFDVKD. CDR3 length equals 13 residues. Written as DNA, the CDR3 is TGTGCCACCAGTGGGCCCGATTACAATGAGCAGTTCTTC. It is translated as CATSGPDYNEQFF.

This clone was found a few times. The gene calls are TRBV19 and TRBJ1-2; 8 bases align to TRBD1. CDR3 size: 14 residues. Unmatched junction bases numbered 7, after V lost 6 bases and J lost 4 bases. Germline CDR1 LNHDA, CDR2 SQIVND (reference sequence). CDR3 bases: TGTGCCAGTAGGACAGGGGCCGTCCCCTATGGCTACACCTTC. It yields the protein CASRTGAVPYGYTF.

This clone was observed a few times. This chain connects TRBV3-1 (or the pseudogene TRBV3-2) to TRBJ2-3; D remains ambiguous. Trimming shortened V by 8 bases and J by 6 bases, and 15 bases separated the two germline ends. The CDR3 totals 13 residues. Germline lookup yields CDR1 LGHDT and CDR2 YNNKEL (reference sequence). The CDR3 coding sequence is TGTGCCAGCTTCCCTCCGCGGAAGGATACGCAGTATTTT. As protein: CASFPPRKDTQYF.

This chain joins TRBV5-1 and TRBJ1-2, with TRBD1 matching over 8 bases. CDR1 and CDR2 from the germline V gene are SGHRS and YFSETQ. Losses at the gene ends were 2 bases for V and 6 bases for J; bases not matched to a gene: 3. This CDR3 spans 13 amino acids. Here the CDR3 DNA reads TGCGCCAGCAGCTTTGACAGGGGCGATGGCTACACCTTC. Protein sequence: CASSFDRGDGYTF. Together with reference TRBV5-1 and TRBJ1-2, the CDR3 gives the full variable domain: KAGVTQTPRYLIKTRGQQVTLSCSPISGHRSVSWYQQTPGQGLQFLFEYFSETQRNKGNFPGRFSGRQFSNSRSEMNVSTLELGDSALYLCASSFDRGDGYTFGSGTRLTVV.

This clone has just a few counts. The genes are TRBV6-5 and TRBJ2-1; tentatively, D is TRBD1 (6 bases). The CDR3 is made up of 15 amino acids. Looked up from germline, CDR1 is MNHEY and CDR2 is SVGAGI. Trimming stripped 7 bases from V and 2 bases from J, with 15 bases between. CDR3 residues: CASKQGRSPYNEQFF. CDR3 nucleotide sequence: TGTGCCAGCAAACAGGGAAGATCCCCCTACAATGAGCAGTTCTTC.

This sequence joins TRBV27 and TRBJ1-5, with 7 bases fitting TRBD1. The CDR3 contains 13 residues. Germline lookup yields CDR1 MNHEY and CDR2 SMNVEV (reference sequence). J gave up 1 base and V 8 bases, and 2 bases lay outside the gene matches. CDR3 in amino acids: CASGTESNQPQHF. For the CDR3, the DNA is TGTGCCAGCGGGACAGAAAGCAATCAGCCCCAGCATTTT.

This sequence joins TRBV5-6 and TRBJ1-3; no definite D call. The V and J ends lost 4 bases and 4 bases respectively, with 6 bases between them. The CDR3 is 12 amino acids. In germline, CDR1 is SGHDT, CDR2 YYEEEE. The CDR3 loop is CASSVAGNTIYF. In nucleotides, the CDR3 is TGTGCCAGCAGCGTAGCCGGAAACACCATATATTTT.

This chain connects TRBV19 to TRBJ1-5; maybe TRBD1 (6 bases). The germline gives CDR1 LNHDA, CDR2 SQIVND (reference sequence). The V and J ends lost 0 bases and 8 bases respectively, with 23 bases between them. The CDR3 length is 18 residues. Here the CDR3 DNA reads TGTGCCAGTAGTATAGATCGGGGTAGTTTCCAGGGGAGGGAGCCCCAGCATTTT. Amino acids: CASSIDRGSFQGREPQHF.

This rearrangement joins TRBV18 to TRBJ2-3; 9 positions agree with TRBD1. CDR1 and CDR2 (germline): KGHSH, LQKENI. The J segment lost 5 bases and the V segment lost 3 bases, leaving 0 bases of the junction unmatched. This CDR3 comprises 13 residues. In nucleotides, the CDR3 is TGTGCCAGCTCACCGGGACAGGGAGATACGCAGTATTTT. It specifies CASSPGQGDTQYF.

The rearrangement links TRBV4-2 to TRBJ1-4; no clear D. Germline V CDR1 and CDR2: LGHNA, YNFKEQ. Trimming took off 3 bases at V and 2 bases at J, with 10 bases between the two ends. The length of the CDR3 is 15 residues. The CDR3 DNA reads TGTGCCAGCAGCCAGGGCGGGGAGACTAATGAAAAACTGTTTTTT. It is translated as CASSQGGETNEKLFF.

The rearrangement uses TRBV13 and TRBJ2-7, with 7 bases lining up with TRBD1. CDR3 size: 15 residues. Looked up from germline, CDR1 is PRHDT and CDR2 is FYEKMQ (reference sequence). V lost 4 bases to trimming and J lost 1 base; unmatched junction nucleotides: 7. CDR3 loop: CASSYTGDFSYEQYF. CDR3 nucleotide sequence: TGTGCCAGCAGCTATACAGGGGATTTTTCCTACGAGCAGTACTTC.

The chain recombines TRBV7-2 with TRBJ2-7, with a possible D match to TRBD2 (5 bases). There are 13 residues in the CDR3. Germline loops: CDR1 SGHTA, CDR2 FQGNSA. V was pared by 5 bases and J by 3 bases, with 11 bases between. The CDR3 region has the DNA TGTGCCAGCAGCCAAGGACTGGACTACGAGCAGTACTTC. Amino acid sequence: CASSQGLDYEQYF.

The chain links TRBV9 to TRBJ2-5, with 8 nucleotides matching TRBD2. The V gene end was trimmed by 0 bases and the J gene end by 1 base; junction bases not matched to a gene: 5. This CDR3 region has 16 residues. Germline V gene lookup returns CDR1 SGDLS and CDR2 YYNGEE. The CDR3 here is CASSVGGGRVQETQYF. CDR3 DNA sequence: TGTGCCAGCAGCGTAGGCGGGGGGCGAGTCCAAGAGACCCAGTACTTC. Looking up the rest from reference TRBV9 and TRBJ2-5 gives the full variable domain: DSGVTQTPKHLITATGQRVTLRCSPRSGDLSVYWYQQSLDQGLQFLIQYYNGEERAKGNILERFSAQQFPDLHSELNLSSLELGDSALYFCASSVGGGRVQETQYFGPGTRLLVL.

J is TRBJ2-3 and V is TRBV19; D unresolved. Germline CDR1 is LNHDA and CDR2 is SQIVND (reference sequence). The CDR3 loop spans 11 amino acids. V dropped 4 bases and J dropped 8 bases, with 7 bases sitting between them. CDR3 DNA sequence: TGTGCCAGTAGTAGCGCGGCTACGCAGTATTTT. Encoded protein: CASSSAATQYF.

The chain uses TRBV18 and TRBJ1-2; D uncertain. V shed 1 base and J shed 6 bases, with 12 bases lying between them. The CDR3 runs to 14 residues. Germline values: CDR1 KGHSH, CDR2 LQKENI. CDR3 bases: TGTGCCAGCTCACCACTCCTCGGTAGCGATGGCTACACCTTC. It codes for CASSPLLGSDGYTF.

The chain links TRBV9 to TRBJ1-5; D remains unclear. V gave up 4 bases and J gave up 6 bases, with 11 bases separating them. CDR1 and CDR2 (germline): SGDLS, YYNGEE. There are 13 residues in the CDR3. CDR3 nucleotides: TGTGCCAGCAGCCCCTTTCCAGGTCAGCCCCAGCATTTT. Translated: CASSPFPGQPQHF.

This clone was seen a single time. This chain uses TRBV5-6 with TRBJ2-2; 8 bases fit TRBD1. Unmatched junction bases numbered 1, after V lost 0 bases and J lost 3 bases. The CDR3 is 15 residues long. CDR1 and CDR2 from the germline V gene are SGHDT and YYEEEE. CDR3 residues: CASSLGTGYTGELFF. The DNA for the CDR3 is TGTGCCAGCAGCTTGGGGACAGGGTACACCGGGGAGCTGTTTTTT.

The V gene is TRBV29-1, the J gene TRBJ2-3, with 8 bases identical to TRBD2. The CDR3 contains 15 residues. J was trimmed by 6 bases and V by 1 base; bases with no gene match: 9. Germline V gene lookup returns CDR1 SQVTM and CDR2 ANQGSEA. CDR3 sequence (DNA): TGCAGCGTTGAAGGCTTCAGCGGGAGAGGCGATACGCAGTATTTT. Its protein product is CSVEGFSGRGDTQYF.

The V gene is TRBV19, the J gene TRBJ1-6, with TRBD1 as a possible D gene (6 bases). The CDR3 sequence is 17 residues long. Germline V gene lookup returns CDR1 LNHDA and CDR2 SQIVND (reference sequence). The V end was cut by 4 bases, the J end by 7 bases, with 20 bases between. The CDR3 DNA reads TGTGCCAGTAGTACCCACAGGGAACGGCTAAAGAATTCACCCCTCCACTTT. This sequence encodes CASSTHRERLKNSPLHF.

CDR3 sequence: CASSQEAYSTDTQYF. CDR3 bases: TGCGCCAGCAGCCAAGAAGCGTATAGCACAGATACGCAGTATTTT. The V and J genes are TRBV4-3 and TRBJ2-3; D unresolved. The germline CDR1 and CDR2 sequences are LGHNA and YSLEER. The CDR3 consists of 15 residues. The germline V and J ends were trimmed by 0 bases and 0 bases, with 7 bases remaining between them.

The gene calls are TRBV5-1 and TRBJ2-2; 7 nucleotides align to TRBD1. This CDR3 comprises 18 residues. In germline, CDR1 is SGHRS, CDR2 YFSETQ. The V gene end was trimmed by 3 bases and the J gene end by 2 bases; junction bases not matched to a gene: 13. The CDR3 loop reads CASSWGFKGQLNTGELFF. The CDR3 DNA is TGCGCCAGCAGCTGGGGGTTTAAGGGACAGTTAAACACCGGGGAGCTGTTTTTT.

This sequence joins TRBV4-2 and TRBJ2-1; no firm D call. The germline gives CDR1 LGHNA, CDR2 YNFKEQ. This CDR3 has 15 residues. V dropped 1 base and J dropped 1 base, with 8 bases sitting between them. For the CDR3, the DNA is TGTGCCAGCAGCCAAGGATCCAGTTCCTACAATGAGCAGTTCTTC. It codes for CASSQGSSSYNEQFF.

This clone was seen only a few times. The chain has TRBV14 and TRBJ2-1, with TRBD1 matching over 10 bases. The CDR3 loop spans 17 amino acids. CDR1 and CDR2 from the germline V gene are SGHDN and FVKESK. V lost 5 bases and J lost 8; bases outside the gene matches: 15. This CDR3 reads CASSKTPGTGVSDEQFF. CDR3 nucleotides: TGTGCCAGCAGCAAAACCCCCGGGACAGGGGTTTCAGATGAGCAGTTCTTC.

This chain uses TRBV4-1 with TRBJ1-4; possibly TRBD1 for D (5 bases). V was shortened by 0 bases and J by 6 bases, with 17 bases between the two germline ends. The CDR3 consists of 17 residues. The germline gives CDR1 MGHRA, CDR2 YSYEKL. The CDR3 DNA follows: TGCGCCAGCAGCCAAGAGGGGGGAATCCTCCTGGATGAAAAACTGTTTTTT. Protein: CASSQEGGILLDEKLFF.